This TCR beta chain was documented in a study of shared clonotypes between healthy human individuals. Study outcomes and limitations: In several donors, about 5% of naive CD4 clonotypes appeared in common. Sample collection involved blood only; tissue repertoires are likely different.

The CDR3 runs to 12 residues. Germline CDR1 is SGHRS and CDR2 is YFSETQ. Trimming removed 4 bases from V and 9 bases from J, with 13 bases in between. Using immunoSEQ multiplex PCR, the repertoire was profiled, and TCRdb retains in-frame clones only, with some absent. Here the sample spans 1,400,000 or so clones, just under 99% being singletons. In regard to this clone: The antigen is undetermined.

The rearrangement links TRBV5-1 to TRBJ1-1, with D perhaps TRBD1 (6 bases). The sequenced material came from naive CD4+ T cells sorted from blood. Subset: CD45RA+ positively selected. This sequence was found in a young man in good health. CDR3 DNA sequence: TGCGCCAGCAGCCTCGGACAGAGCCAAGCTTTCTTT. Its protein is CASSLGQSQAFF.